Sequencing of this T cell receptor beta chain was carried out in a study of CD8 T cells in ankylosing spondylitis. This CDR3 region has 14 residues. Trimming removed 5 bases from V and 5 bases from J, with 15 bases in between. Germline V gene lookup returns CDR1 SGHTA and CDR2 FQGNSA. TCRdb recomputed calls from the 5' RACE reads with MiXCR, one row per CDR3 protein. The data show about 300,000 distinct CDR3 sequences, less than 25% seen once. Study-wide findings and caveats: A motif of seven or eight highly homologous TCR beta variants was seen as apparently characteristic of ankylosing spondylitis blood. With a CD8+ phenotype, disease-linked clones were relatively rare in peripheral blood.

With regard to this clonotype: The antigen is unknown.

Specimen: blood, either unsorted or a sorted T cell fraction (not recorded which). The sequence was obtained from a female donor with ankylosing spondylitis or in good health (not recorded which). V is TRBV7-2 and J is TRBJ1-1; D possibly corresponds to TRBD1 (6 bases). The CDR3 DNA reads TGTGCCAGCAGCCGCCCGGGGGGGCGGACTGAAGCTTTCTTT. Translated, it gives CASSRPGGRTEAFF.